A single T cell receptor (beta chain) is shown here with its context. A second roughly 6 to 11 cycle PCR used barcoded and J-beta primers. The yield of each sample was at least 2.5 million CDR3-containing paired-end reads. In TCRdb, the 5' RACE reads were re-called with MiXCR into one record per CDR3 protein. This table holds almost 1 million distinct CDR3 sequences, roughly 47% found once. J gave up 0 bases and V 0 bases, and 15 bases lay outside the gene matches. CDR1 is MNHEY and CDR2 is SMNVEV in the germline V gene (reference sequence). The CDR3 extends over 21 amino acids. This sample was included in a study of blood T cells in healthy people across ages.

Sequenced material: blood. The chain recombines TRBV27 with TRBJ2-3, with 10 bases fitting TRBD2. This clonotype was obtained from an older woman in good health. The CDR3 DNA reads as TGTGCCAGCAGTTTATCGCTCCTATCGGTAGCGGGAGGACCTAGCACAGATACGCAGTATTTT. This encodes CASSLSLLSVAGGPSTDTQYF.